This T cell receptor beta chain was obtained from a study of cytomegalovirus exposure and HLA in healthy donors. Study results and caveats: When a later analysis compared HLA-associated TCR beta chains with equally common others, the HLA-associated chains turned out to be more clonally expanded and to have lower generation probabilities. A few of the chains that were CMV-associated were confirmed in vitro to be specific for CMV antigens. The likely explanation for a cluster of highly shared sequence variants was sequencing artifact.

The V and J ends lost 5 bases and 8 bases respectively, with 12 bases between them. The germline gives CDR1 SGHVS, CDR2 FNYEAQ. This CDR3 is 12 amino acids long. Of note for this clone: Antigen specificity is unknown.

The study ran its PCR with 60 Vbeta and 13 Jbeta primers. Using immunoSEQ multiplex PCR, the repertoire was profiled, and TCRdb retains in-frame clones only, with some absent. The sample holds fewer than 200,000 clones, approximately 77% seen once. The sample taken for sequencing was PBMCs. The J gene is TRBJ1-1, the V gene TRBV7-6; D may be TRBD1 (6 bases). The source is a male donor in good health and CMV-seronegative. The CDR3 loop is CASSPQGSEAFF. CDR3 sequence (DNA): TGTGCCAGCAGCCCACAGGGTTCCGAAGCTTTCTTT.